Listed below are T cell receptor beta chains from one sample, sequenced in a study of radiation and T cells in renal cell carcinoma. Sequencing used immunoSEQ multiplex PCR; TCRdb keeps in-frame clones, though not all of them. Seen here are some 130,000 clones, approximately 80% observed once, and the top ten hold approximately 2%. The sequences come from blood, collected from a patient whose treatment included radiotherapy and nephrectomy. Receptors originate from a woman aged 55-69 years with renal cell carcinoma. Each CDR3 is given with its conserved first and last residue. The D gene is left open where the match is weak. Only some rows state a clone size, as once, few, many or a class for expanded clones.

V	D	J	size	DNA	CDR3
TRBV10-3	NA	TRBJ2-5	NA	TGTGCCATCGGCCGGGAGATCCAAGAGACCCAGTACTTC	CAIGREIQETQYF
TRBV9	NA	TRBJ1-1	few	TGTGCCAGCAGCGTTAAGGAGAAGAACACTGAAGCTTTCTTT	CASSVKEKNTEAFF
TRBV21-1	NA	TRBJ1-4	NA	TGTGCCAGCAGCATAAGGGGGGGACGGTTTAATGAAAAACTGTTTTTT	CASSIRGGRFNEKLFF
TRBV5-6	NA	TRBJ2-1	few	TGTGCCAGCAGCTTGGTACAGACGGCGGACAATGAGCAGTTCTTC	CASSLVQTADNEQFF
TRBV9	TRBD2	TRBJ2-1	NA	TGTGCCAGCAGCGGGAGTAGCGGGAGTTTCCACAATGAGCAGTTCTTC	CASSGSSGSFHNEQFF
TRBV6-6	TRBD1	TRBJ1-6	NA	TGTGCCAGCAGTTACGCGACAGGGGGGGGCTTCCCCCTCCACTTT	CASSYATGGGFPLHF
TRBV7-2	NA	TRBJ2-7	NA	TGTGCCAGCAGCTACCGCACGGGGGGCTCCAACGAGCAGTACTTC	CASSYRTGGSNEQYF
TRBV6-6	NA	TRBJ2-1	NA	TGTGCCAGCAGTTACCAAGTCCGACAGTTTAATGAGCAGTTCTTC	CASSYQVRQFNEQFF
TRBV15	NA	TRBJ1-1	NA	TGTGCCACCAGCAGAGGCCAAAACGCGGAAGCTTTCTTT	CATSRGQNAEAFF
TRBV18	NA	TRBJ1-3	NA	TGTGCCAGCTCACCATGGGGACTCACGGAAAGCTCTGGAAACACCATATATTTT	CASSPWGLTESSGNTIYF
TRBV10-3	NA	TRBJ2-3	NA	TGTGCCATCAGTGAGAGGGCCGGCAGGGACACAGATACGCAGTATTTT	CAISERAGRDTDTQYF
TRBV19	NA	TRBJ1-2	NA	TGTGCCAGTAGTACAGAGGGGGACGGGAACTATGGCTACACCTTC	CASSTEGDGNYGYTF
TRBV28	NA	TRBJ1-5	NA	TGTGCCAGTGCAGTGAATCAGCCCCAGCATTTT	CASAVNQPQHF
TRBV28	NA	TRBJ1-2	NA	TGTGCCAGCAGCAGGGCCAGCTATGGCTACACCTTC	CASSRASYGYTF
TRBV6-1	NA	TRBJ2-6	NA	TGTGCCAGCAGTGAAATAGGACGGAGGGCATCTGGGGCCAACGTCCTGACTTTC	CASSEIGRRASGANVLTF
TRBV27	NA	TRBJ2-1	NA	TGTGCCAGCAGACATACAGGGATAAGCTATGTGAATGAGCAGTTCTTC	CASRHTGISYVNEQFF
TRBV6-5	NA	TRBJ1-1	few	TGTGCCAGCAGTTACGCAACTATGAACACTGAAGCTTTCTTT	CASSYATMNTEAFF
TRBV19	NA	TRBJ1-2	once	TGTGCCAGTAGTATCTCCCGGGACCCAGCCTATGGCTACACCTTC	CASSISRDPAYGYTF
TRBV19	NA	TRBJ2-3	many	TGTGCCAGTGCATACGGGGATACGCAGTATTTT	CASAYGDTQYF
TRBV7-2	NA	TRBJ1-3	NA	TGTGCCAGCAGCCCTTTTGGACTCGGGACAGGAAACACCATATATTTT	CASSPFGLGTGNTIYF
TRBV28	NA	TRBJ2-2	NA	TGTGCCAGCAGTTTATTGGCTACCAAGAACACCGGGGAGCTGTTTTTT	CASSLLATKNTGELFF
TRBV28	TRBD1	TRBJ2-7	few	TGTGCCAGCAGTGGGAACAGGGGAAGAAACGAGCAGTACTTC	CASSGNRGRNEQYF